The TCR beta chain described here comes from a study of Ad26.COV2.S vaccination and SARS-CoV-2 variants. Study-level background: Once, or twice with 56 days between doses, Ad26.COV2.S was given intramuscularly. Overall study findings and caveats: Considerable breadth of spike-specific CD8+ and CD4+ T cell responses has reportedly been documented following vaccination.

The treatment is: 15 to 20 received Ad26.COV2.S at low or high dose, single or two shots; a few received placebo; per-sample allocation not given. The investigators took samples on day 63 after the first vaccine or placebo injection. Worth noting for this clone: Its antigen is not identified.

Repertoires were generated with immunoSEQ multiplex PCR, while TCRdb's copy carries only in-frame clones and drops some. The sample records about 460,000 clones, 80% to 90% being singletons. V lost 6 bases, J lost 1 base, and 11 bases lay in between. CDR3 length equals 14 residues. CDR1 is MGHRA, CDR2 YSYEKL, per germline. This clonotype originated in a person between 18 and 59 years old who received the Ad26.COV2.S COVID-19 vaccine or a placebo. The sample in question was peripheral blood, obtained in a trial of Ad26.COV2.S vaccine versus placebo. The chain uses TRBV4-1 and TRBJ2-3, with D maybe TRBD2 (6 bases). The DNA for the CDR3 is TGCGCCAGCAGTAGGTGGGAGGGCACAGATACGCAGTATTTT. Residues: CASSRWEGTDTQYF.